This entry lists 26 T cell receptor beta chains sequenced from one sample in a study of post-analysis software for immune sequencing data. cDNA libraries for TCR beta contained unique molecular identifiers. Via MiXCR, TCRdb re-called the PCR reads, giving one row per CDR3 protein. The sample records some 500,000 distinct CDR3 sequences, roughly 46% being singletons. Antigens for these TCRs are unknown. Study-wide findings and caveats: The study found TRBV5-6, TRBV5-1 and TRBV20-1 among a handful of TRBV segments more frequent in patients than controls.

The sample comprised blood. The receptor set was obtained from a girl aged 10-17 years with multiple sclerosis.

The V gene is TRBV4-2, the J gene TRBJ1-1; D is unresolved. The V end lost 0 bases, the J end lost 1 base, and 6 bases lay between the germline ends. The CDR3 contains 14 residues. CDR1 and CDR2 from the germline V gene are LGHNA and YNFKEQ. In DNA form, the CDR3 reads TGTGCCAGCAGCCAAGACCGGAAGAACACTGAAGCTTTCTTT. Translation: CASSQDRKNTEAFF.

The sample holds a few counts of this clonotype. The CDR3: CASSPTGTGVYEQYF. CDR3 nucleotides: TGTGCCAGCAGTCCCACCGGGACAGGGGTCTACGAGCAGTACTTC. The rearrangement links TRBV28 to TRBJ2-7; 10 bases are shared with TRBD1. The V and J ends lost 5 bases and 3 bases, in that order; junction bases with no gene match: 7. CDR3 length equals 15 residues. Germline-derived CDR1 and CDR2 are MDHEN and SYDVKM.

This chain connects TRBV10-3 to TRBJ2-3; D is undetermined. The V gene lost 10 bases and the J gene lost 2 bases, with 13 bases spanning the gap. The CDR3 loop spans 13 amino acids. Germline CDR1 ENHRY, CDR2 SYGVKD. The CDR3 protein is CATRLKVTDTQYF. The CDR3 DNA follows: TGTGCCACCCGACTGAAAGTCACAGATACGCAGTATTTT.

This clonotype was recorded a few times. J is TRBJ1-2 and V is TRBV5-1, with TRBD1 matching 7 bases. The CDR3 is made up of 15 amino acids. The ends lost 3 bases at V and 9 bases at J; junction bases unmatched: 14. Germline CDR1 is SGHRS and CDR2 is YFSETQ. The chain's CDR3 is CASSSGGTDTIRYTF. The CDR3 bases are TGCGCCAGCAGCTCAGGGGGGACGGATACCATTCGCTACACCTTC.

In its sample, this clonotype was seen a few times. The chain uses TRBV28 and TRBJ2-6; no firm D call. Germline loops: CDR1 MDHEN, CDR2 SYDVKM. Between the trimmed V and J ends, which lost 6 bases and 1 base, there was a span of 10 bases. The CDR3 is 15 amino acids. The CDR3 nucleotides read TGTGCCAGCAGCACAAGGATATCTGGGGCCAACGTCCTGACTTTC. It yields the protein CASSTRISGANVLTF.

A few counts support this clonotype. The genes are TRBV3-1 and TRBJ1-1, with D uncertain. V shed 8 bases and J shed 0 bases, with 10 bases lying between them. Germline V lookup: CDR1 LGHDT, CDR2 YNNKEL (reference sequence). The CDR3 is 13 residues long. The CDR3 here is CASRPDLNTEAFF. The CDR3 coding sequence is TGTGCCAGCCGTCCAGACCTGAACACTGAAGCTTTCTTT.

This clonotype was picked up a small number of times. V gene TRBV28 combines with J gene TRBJ2-1, with unresolved D. V was pared by 2 bases and J by 7 bases, with 12 bases between. CDR1 and CDR2 from the germline V gene are MDHEN and SYDVKM. CDR3 length: 14 amino acids. CDR3 nucleotides: TGTGCCAGCAGTTTAACATCGAGCAGGAATGAGCAGTTCTTC. Translated, it gives CASSLTSSRNEQFF.

The CDR3 region is CSAPPGLRETQYF. The DNA of the CDR3 is TGCAGTGCCCCTCCGGGACTTCGAGAGACCCAGTACTTC. The gene calls are TRBV20-1 and TRBJ2-5; perhaps TRBD2 as D (6 bases). CDR3 length: 13 amino acids. CDR1 and CDR2 from the germline V gene are DFQATT and SNEGSKA (reference sequence). Deletions cut 6 bases from V and 4 bases from J, with 15 bases between.

In this sample, this clonotype turned up a few times. The V gene is TRBV20-1, the J gene TRBJ1-3, with 9 bases aligning to TRBD1. CDR3 length equals 14 residues. CDR1 is DFQATT, CDR2 SNEGSKA, per germline (reference sequence). Unmatched junction bases numbered 7, after V lost 2 bases and J lost 8 bases. The CDR3 protein is CSARSQQGADTIYF. The CDR3 region has the DNA TGCAGTGCTAGATCCCAACAGGGGGCAGACACCATATATTTT.

The V gene is TRBV27, the J gene TRBJ1-2; possible D gene TRBD1, 6 bases. Germline-derived CDR1 and CDR2 are MNHEY and SMNVEV (reference sequence). The CDR3 is 14 residues long. Trimming removed 6 bases from V and 4 bases from J, with 15 bases in between. The chain's CDR3 is CASRSTGGSYGYTF. The CDR3 coding sequence is TGTGCCAGCAGGTCCACGGGGGGCTCCTATGGCTACACCTTC.

This clonotype was seen at least ten times. This chain connects TRBV5-1 to TRBJ2-7, with 7 bases lining up with TRBD1. The V gene end was trimmed by 0 bases and the J gene end by 3 bases; junction bases not matched to a gene: 3. The CDR3 runs 14 residues. From germline, CDR1 is SGHRS and CDR2 YFSETQ. The CDR3 coding sequence is TGCGCCAGCAGCTTGGGGACAGGCAACTACGAGCAGTACTTC. It is translated as CASSLGTGNYEQYF.

This clonotype has just a few counts. Compared with germline, one end of the junction differs, possibly owing to a read error. The chain couples TRBV29-1 to TRBJ1-4; D may be TRBD1 (6 bases). The CDR3 extends over 13 amino acids. Germline V lookup: CDR1 SQVTM, CDR2 ANQGSEA. The CDR3 nucleotides are TGCAGCGTTGAACGGGGGCTTAATGAAAAACGGTTTTTT. Amino acid sequence: CSVERGLNEKRFF.

The gene calls are TRBV6-5 and TRBJ2-5, with D perhaps TRBD2 (6 bases). Judging by the DNA end, TRBJ2-7 fits better; the J call may be wrong. CDR3 length: 15 residues. CDR1 is MNHEY and CDR2 is SVGAGI in the germline V gene. The chain's CDR3 is CASSYSQRVGYEQYF. The CDR3, as DNA: TGTGCCAGCAGTTACTCCCAGCGGGTCGGTTACGAGCAGTACTTC.

This clonotype was counted between two and nine times. This chain uses TRBV29-1 with TRBJ1-1; D might be TRBD1 (6 bases). Between the trimmed V and J ends, which lost 3 bases and 10 bases, there was a span of 12 bases. The V gene's germline CDR1 is SQVTM and CDR2 ANQGSEA. The CDR3 spans 11 residues. The CDR3 is CSVEGGGRAFF. The CDR3 region has the DNA TGCAGCGTTGAGGGTGGGGGGCGAGCTTTCTTT. Full variable domain (outside the CDR3, taken from reference TRBV29-1 and TRBJ1-1): SAVISQKPSRDICQRGTSLTIQCQVDSQVTMMFWYRQQPGQSLTLIATANQGSEATYESGFVIDKFPISRPNLTFSTLTVSNMSPEDSSIYLCSVEGGGRAFFGQGTRLTVV.

The chain links TRBV4-1 to TRBJ2-1; D call uncertain. The CDR3 consists of 15 residues. Between the trimmed V and J ends, which lost 0 bases and 6 bases, there was a span of 12 bases. The germline V gene encodes CDR1 MGHRA and CDR2 YSYEKL. CDR3 DNA: TGCGCCAGCAGCCAAGATCAGGACCAAGGCAATGAGCAGTTCTTC. Its translation: CASSQDQDQGNEQFF.

To note about this clonotype: The junction shows a germline mismatch at one end, possibly a read error. The chain recombines TRBV3-1 with TRBJ1-1; D gene unclear. The CDR3 sequence is 14 residues long. Per the germline V gene, CDR1 is LGHDT and CDR2 is YNNKEL (reference sequence). The CDR3 protein is CASGQDLMNTEAFF. CDR3 nucleotide sequence: TGTGCCAGCGGCCAAGATTTAATGAACACTGAAGCTTTCTTT.

This clonotype came up once. The chain carries TRBV4-2 and TRBJ1-1; TRBD1 agrees at 7 bases. Germline CDR1 reads LGHNA; CDR2 reads YNFKEQ. This CDR3 region has 14 residues. The trim removed 2 bases at V and 6 bases at J, leaving 6 bases unmatched. The CDR3 loop reads CASSQLTTGAEAFF. CDR3 bases: TGTGCCAGCAGCCAACTCACAACAGGGGCTGAAGCTTTCTTT.

The chain combines TRBV7-9 with TRBJ2-4; possibly TRBD1 for D (5 bases). TRBJ2-7 explains the end of the DNA better; the J call may be wrong. The CDR3 is 14 amino acids. Looked up from germline, CDR1 is SEHNR and CDR2 is FQNEAQ (reference sequence). CDR3: CASSLKGPTYEQYF. Here the CDR3 DNA reads TGTGCCAGCAGCTTAAAGGGGCCGACCTACGAGCAGTACTTC.

J is TRBJ1-2 and V is TRBV20-1; the match to TRBD1 covers 7 bases. V lost 2 bases to trimming and J lost 7 bases; unmatched junction nucleotides: 7. The CDR3 covers 13 residues. The germline CDR1 and CDR2 sequences are DFQATT and SNEGSKA (reference sequence). The CDR3 region has the DNA TGCAGTGCTAGACCTGGACAGGCTGGTGGCTACACCTTC. Protein product: CSARPGQAGGYTF.

The table lists this clonotype with a few counts. The rearrangement uses TRBV14 and TRBJ2-1; D may be TRBD1 or TRBD2 (5 bases each). Germline V gene lookup returns CDR1 SGHDN and CDR2 FVKESK. V gave up 0 bases and J gave up 15 bases, with 15 bases separating them. The CDR3 is made up of 13 amino acids. CDR3 region: CASSQESTGGPFF. CDR3 in DNA: TGTGCCAGCAGCCAAGAATCAACAGGAGGTCCGTTCTTC.

This clonotype was counted a few times. The chain joins TRBV7-2 to TRBJ2-7; D uncertain. This CDR3 has 13 residues. Germline CDR1 SGHTA, CDR2 FQGNSA. Trimming took off 3 bases at V and 5 bases at J, with 11 bases between the two ends. The CDR3 loop reads CASSLVVDDEQYF. Written as DNA, the CDR3 is TGTGCCAGCAGCTTGGTTGTGGATGACGAGCAGTACTTC.

The chain combines TRBV29-1 with TRBJ2-7; D perhaps matches TRBD1 (5 bases). V was pared by 0 bases and J by 3 bases, with 6 bases between. This CDR3 is built from 12 residues. Germline-derived CDR1 and CDR2 are SQVTM and ANQGSEA. The CDR3 bases are TGCAGCGTTGAAGACAGGGTCTACGAGCAGTACTTC. It yields the protein CSVEDRVYEQYF.

Concerning this clonotype: One end of the junction varies from germline; a read error may be responsible. V and J are TRBV6-5 and TRBJ2-5, with 8 bases fitting TRBD1. The germline V gene encodes CDR1 MNHEY and CDR2 SVGAGI. CDR3 size: 14 residues. In DNA form, the CDR3 reads TGTACCAGCAAGGCGTCAGGGGGCGGAGAGACCCAGTACTTC. This sequence encodes CTSKASGGGETQYF.

The gene calls are TRBV7-2 and TRBJ2-5; possibly TRBD2 for D (6 bases). Germline V CDR1 and CDR2: SGHTA, FQGNSA. This CDR3 comprises 18 residues. V was pared by 1 base and J by 11 bases, with 29 bases between. The CDR3: CASSLVGTGQGKTGEQYF. In nucleotides, the CDR3 is TGTGCCAGCAGCTTAGTCGGGACGGGGCAGGGTAAGACGGGGGAGCAGTACTTC.

The chain recombines TRBV6-5 with TRBJ2-3; 8 bases match TRBD2. The ends lost 5 bases at V and 4 bases at J; junction bases unmatched: 8. Per the germline V gene, CDR1 is MNHEY and CDR2 is SVGAGI. The CDR3 has 15 residues. CDR3 amino acids: CASSKAGEVADTQYF. In DNA form, the CDR3 reads TGTGCCAGCAGTAAAGCGGGAGAAGTGGCAGATACGCAGTATTTT.

This chain links TRBV4-3 with TRBJ2-1; D call uncertain. Trimming removed 1 base at V and 6 bases at J, with 4 bases between. Germline CDR1 LGHNA, CDR2 YSLEER. This CDR3 spans 12 amino acids. CDR3 in amino acids: CASSQVCNEQFF. CDR3 nucleotide sequence: TGCGCCAGCAGCCAAGTATGCAATGAGCAGTTCTTC.